Following are 3 T cell receptor beta chains from one sample sequenced in a study of blood T cell repertoires in COVID-19. Assay used: immunoSEQ multiplex PCR; TCRdb lists only in-frame clones, some missing. The repertoire consists of about 35,000 clones, with over 75% occurring once and the leading ten covering around 40%. Material: peripheral blood. These receptors came from a human donor in a cohort sampled during active COVID-19.

This chain links TRBV12-5 with TRBJ1-2; the match to TRBD1 covers 8 bases. V was clipped by 1 base and J by 3 bases; unmatched bases: 4. The germline CDR1 and CDR2 sequences are LGHNT and FRNRAP. This CDR3 has 15 amino acids. The CDR3 sequence: CASGLESGGYYGYTF. The CDR3 bases are TGTGCTAGTGGTTTGGAATCAGGGGGCTACTATGGCTACACCTTC.

This clone was recorded only once. The chain combines TRBV24-1 with TRBJ2-3; TRBD1 aligns across 8 bases. The CDR3 runs 14 residues. V lost 9 bases to trimming and J lost 2 bases; unmatched junction nucleotides: 6. CDR1 is KGHDR, CDR2 SFDVKD, per germline. The CDR3 reads CATGRGQATDTQYF. Written as DNA, the CDR3 is TGTGCCACCGGAAGGGGACAGGCCACAGATACGCAGTATTTT.

By proportion, this clone is medium-sized. CDR3 sequence reads: CASSPTLWNEQFF. The CDR3, as DNA: TGTGCCAGCAGTCCGACACTGTGGAATGAGCAGTTCTTC. The rearrangement joins TRBV27 to TRBJ2-1; no definite D call. The germline V gene has CDR1 MNHEY and CDR2 SMNVEV (reference sequence). Trimming cost V 5 bases and J 7 bases, with 12 bases left between them. The CDR3 extends over 13 amino acids.